This T cell receptor beta chain derives from a study of blood T cell repertoires in COVID-19. The wider study: The samples span acute and convalescent COVID-19 from the United States, Italy and Spain.

CDR1 is LNHNV, CDR2 YYDKDF, per germline (reference sequence). V gave up 5 bases and J gave up 1 base, with 11 bases separating them. The CDR3 length is 14 residues. The study drew participants aged about 18 to 95 years from approximately 25 US areas. Cohort placement rested on clinical history that participants reported themselves. Cohort 3 donors counted as recovered after two negative PCRs, clearance, or resolved symptoms. Profiled with immunoSEQ multiplex PCR; TCRdb holds only in-frame clones, not every one. Counted here are about 180,000 clones, around 80% occurring once; the ten biggest clones make up around 15%.

The TCR was taken from a man aged 45-65 years who had recovered from COVID-19. The source material was PBMCs or T cells enriched from blood (not recorded which). The chain employs TRBV15 and TRBJ1-1, with D possibly matching TRBD1 (6 bases). The CDR3 bases are TGTGCCACCAGCGGACAAGGGGGGAACACTGAAGCTTTCTTT. Translation gives CATSGQGGNTEAFF.